The 23 T cell receptor beta chains below come from one sample, sequenced in a study of cytomegalovirus exposure and HLA in healthy donors. The PCR had 60 Vbeta and 13 Jbeta primers. Clones were sequenced by immunoSEQ multiplex PCR, and TCRdb holds only the in-frame ones, with some missing. Here the sample spans approximately 170,000 clones, just under 75% being singletons. Input material: PBMCs. The receptors come from a young man in good health and CMV-seropositive.

The chain combines TRBV30 with TRBJ1-4; 9 nucleotides line up with TRBD1. Losses at the gene ends were 1 base for V and 0 bases for J; bases not matched to a gene: 9. Germline V lookup: CDR1 GTSNPN, CDR2 SVGIG (reference sequence). The CDR3 length is 18 residues. CDR3 nucleotides: TGTGCCTGGAGTGGGACAGGGGCGGTAGGTGCAACTAATGAAAAACTGTTTTTT. This encodes CAWSGTGAVGATNEKLFF. The full variable domain, with the rest looked up from reference TRBV30 and TRBJ1-4, is SQTIHQWPATLVQPVGSPLSLECTVEGTSNPNLYWYRQAAGRGLQLLFYSVGIGQISSEVPQNLSASRPQDRQFILSSKKLLLSDSGFYLCAWSGTGAVGATNEKLFFGSGTQLSVL.

The V gene is TRBV9, the J gene TRBJ2-7, with 8 bases that match TRBD1. Losses at the gene ends were 0 bases for V and 6 bases for J; bases not matched to a gene: 2. The CDR3 length is 13 residues. Per the germline V gene, CDR1 is SGDLS and CDR2 is YYNGEE. For the CDR3, the DNA is TGTGCCAGCAGCGTAGTACAGGGGGGCGAGCAGTACTTC. Translated: CASSVVQGGEQYF. The whole variable domain, remainder taken from reference TRBV9 and TRBJ2-7, is DSGVTQTPKHLITATGQRVTLRCSPRSGDLSVYWYQQSLDQGLQFLIQYYNGEERAKGNILERFSAQQFPDLHSELNLSSLELGDSALYFCASSVVQGGEQYFGPGTRLTVT.

The chain links TRBV6-6 to TRBJ2-7; unclear D gene. V was pared by 4 bases and J by 2 bases, with 9 bases between. This CDR3 contains 13 residues. The germline gives CDR1 MNHNY, CDR2 SVGAGI (reference sequence). The CDR3 DNA sequence: TGTGCCAGCAGTTTAGAGGATCCCTACGAGCAGTACTTC. Amino acid sequence: CASSLEDPYEQYF.

This clone was seen more than once but under ten times. The V and J genes are TRBV7-2 and TRBJ1-2, with TRBD1 identical over 8 bases. Losses at the gene ends were 5 bases for V and 3 bases for J; bases not matched to a gene: 2. The CDR3 runs 13 residues. The germline CDR1 and CDR2 sequences are SGHTA and FQGNSA. The CDR3 DNA reads TGTGCCAGCAGCGGACAGGGCTACTATGGCTACACCTTC. Amino acids: CASSGQGYYGYTF.

Here the CDR3 reads CASSQLQGARTEAFF. CDR3 DNA sequence: TGTGCCAGCAGCCAACTACAGGGGGCGCGGACTGAAGCTTTCTTT. The chain recombines TRBV4-2 with TRBJ1-1; 9 bases match TRBD1. Germline V CDR1 and CDR2: LGHNA, YNFKEQ. The CDR3 runs 15 residues. V was pared by 2 bases and J by 5 bases, with 6 bases of the junction left unmatched.

The chain carries TRBV5-1 and TRBJ1-2; 7 nucleotides agree with TRBD1. V shed 4 bases, J shed 2 bases, and the junction held 5 bases outside the gene matches. Per germline, CDR1 SGHRS and CDR2 YFSETQ. CDR3 length: 14 amino acids. The CDR3 region is CASSVDRANYGYTF. CDR3 sequence (DNA): TGCGCCAGCAGCGTCGACAGGGCCAACTATGGCTACACCTTC.

The chain couples TRBV4-1 to TRBJ2-2, with D perhaps TRBD2 (6 bases). The CDR3 is 14 residues long. Germline CDR1 and CDR2: MGHRA and YSYEKL. Trimming shortened V by 0 bases and J by 5 bases, and 7 bases separated the two germline ends. The CDR3 sequence: CASSQDGGTGELFF. CDR3 sequence (DNA): TGCGCCAGCAGCCAAGACGGGGGAACCGGGGAGCTGTTTTTT.

This clone showed up just a few times. This CDR3 reads CAWSASGPLHF. The CDR3 DNA reads TGTGCCTGGAGTGCATCCGGACCCCTCCACTTT. The V and J genes are TRBV30 and TRBJ1-6; no definite D call. There are 11 residues in the CDR3. Trimming took off 1 base at V and 12 bases at J, with 7 bases between the two ends. Germline-derived CDR1 and CDR2 are GTSNPN and SVGIG (reference sequence).

The chain recombines TRBV29-1 with TRBJ2-5, with 12 nucleotides matching TRBD1. Germline V gene sequence: CDR1 SQVTM, CDR2 ANQGSEA. The V and J ends lost 7 bases and 5 bases, in that order; junction bases with no gene match: 8. The CDR3 sequence is 14 residues long. The CDR3 sequence: CSANPGQGAETQYF. The DNA of the CDR3 is TGCAGCGCGAATCCGGGACAGGGGGCCGAGACCCAGTACTTC. The full variable domain, rest sourced from reference TRBV29-1 and TRBJ2-5, is SAVISQKPSRDICQRGTSLTIQCQVDSQVTMMFWYRQQPGQSLTLIATANQGSEATYESGFVIDKFPISRPNLTFSTLTVSNMSPEDSSIYLCSANPGQGAETQYFGPGTRLLVL.

V and J are TRBV6-5 and TRBJ2-5, with 8 bases that match TRBD2. The better agreement between TRBJ2-7 and the DNA end casts doubt on the J call. CDR1 and CDR2 (germline): MNHEY, SVGAGI. This CDR3 spans 14 amino acids. The CDR3 protein is CAVIRDGGVGEQYF. The CDR3 bases are TGTGCCGTCATTCGGGACGGGGGGGTCGGCGAGCAGTACTTC.

The chain uses TRBV7-2 and TRBJ2-7, with 10 nucleotides matching TRBD2. This CDR3 comprises 17 residues. CDR1 SGHTA and CDR2 FQGNSA come from the germline V gene. The ends lost 3 bases at V and 2 bases at J; junction bases unmatched: 10. The CDR3 loop reads CASSFQGTSVVPYEQYF. CDR3 DNA sequence: TGTGCCAGCAGCTTCCAAGGGACTAGCGTAGTTCCCTACGAGCAGTACTTC.

This rearrangement joins TRBV30 to TRBJ2-2; possible D gene TRBD1, 6 bases. V was clipped by 4 bases and J by 5 bases, with 11 bases between them. The CDR3 has 13 residues. CDR1 and CDR2 (germline): GTSNPN, SVGIG (reference sequence). The CDR3: CAWTFGQTGELFF. In DNA form, the CDR3 reads TGTGCCTGGACCTTCGGACAGACCGGGGAGCTGTTTTTT.

There are a few counts of this clone. This rearrangement joins TRBV28 to TRBJ2-7, with 9 bases identical to TRBD2. Germline V gene lookup returns CDR1 MDHEN and CDR2 SYDVKM. The CDR3 covers 13 residues. The CDR3 loop reads CAESAGLAREQYF. CDR3 sequence (DNA): TGTGCTGAGTCGGCGGGACTAGCACGGGAGCAGTACTTC.

About this clone: The junction departs from the called germline gene at one end, perhaps through a read error. The CDR3 loop is CSSSLKPEAFF. The CDR3 nucleotides read TGTTCCAGCAGCTTAAAGCCCGAAGCTTTCTTT. The rearrangement joins TRBV7-9 to TRBJ1-1; no definite D call. Germline V lookup: CDR1 SEHNR, CDR2 FQNEAQ (reference sequence). This CDR3 region has 11 residues.

This clone has just one count. Compared with germline, one end of the junction differs, possibly owing to a read error. This rearrangement joins TRBV7-9 to TRBJ2-3; 14 bases match TRBD2. The CDR3 is 17 residues long. Germline values: CDR1 SEHNR, CDR2 FQNEAQ (reference sequence). The DNA for the CDR3 is TGTTCCAGCAGCTCCACTCTGACTAGCGGGGGGGCGGATACGCAGTATTTT. It codes for CSSSSTLTSGGADTQYF.

The chain joins TRBV5-1 to TRBJ2-5; no definite D call. The CDR3 is 14 amino acids. Trimming shortened V by 0 bases and J by 1 base, and 7 bases separated the two germline ends. Per the germline V gene, CDR1 is SGHRS and CDR2 is YFSETQ. The DNA for the CDR3 is TGCGCCAGCAGCTTGGTTGGCGGCCAAGAGACCCAGTACTTC. Translated, it gives CASSLVGGQETQYF.

The chain is built from TRBV2 and TRBJ1-5; D not resolved. This CDR3 comprises 13 residues. The ends were cut back, 7 bases at V and 9 bases at J, with 16 bases in the middle. Germline CDR1 is SNHLY and CDR2 is FYNNEI. CDR3 protein: CASTYSEDRPQHF. The CDR3 nucleotides read TGTGCCAGCACTTATAGCGAGGATCGGCCCCAGCATTTT.

V is TRBV9 and J is TRBJ2-3; the match to TRBD2 covers 11 bases. The CDR3 runs 16 residues. CDR1 and CDR2 from the germline V gene are SGDLS and YYNGEE. J was trimmed by 0 bases and V by 2 bases; bases with no gene match: 2. CDR3 residues: CASSVSGGASTDTQYF. CDR3 coding DNA: TGTGCCAGCAGCGTTAGCGGGGGGGCGAGCACAGATACGCAGTATTTT.

This rearrangement joins TRBV7-8 to TRBJ2-3; D remains ambiguous. Deletions cut 2 bases from V and 6 bases from J, with 6 bases between. Germline CDR1 is SGHVS and CDR2 is FQNEAQ. This CDR3 spans 12 amino acids. In DNA form, the CDR3 reads TGTGCCAGCAGCTTATTGACTGATACGCAGTATTTT. Its translation is CASSLLTDTQYF.

This clone was observed a few times. The V and J genes are TRBV7-9 and TRBJ2-7; D might be TRBD1 (6 bases). In germline, CDR1 is SEHNR, CDR2 FQNEAQ (reference sequence). The CDR3 is 13 residues long. V lost 4 bases, J lost 5 bases, and 12 bases lay in between. CDR3: CASSWQGSHEQYF. The CDR3 DNA sequence: TGTGCCAGCAGCTGGCAGGGGAGCCACGAGCAGTACTTC. Using reference TRBV7-9 and TRBJ2-7 for the parts outside the CDR3, the full variable domain is DTGVSQNPRHKITKRGQNVTFRCDPISEHNRLYWYRQTLGQGPEFLTYFQNEAQLEKSRLLSDRFSAERPKGSFSTLEIQRTEQGDSAMYLCASSWQGSHEQYFGPGTRLTVT.

The rearrangement uses TRBV14 and TRBJ2-6; D not certain. CDR1 is SGHDN and CDR2 is FVKESK in the germline V gene. CDR3 length: 15 residues. V was shortened by 5 bases and J by 0 bases, with 8 bases between the two germline ends. DNA of the CDR3: TGTGCCAGCAGCTTTTCCTTCTCTGGGGCCAACGTCCTGACTTTC. This translates into CASSFSFSGANVLTF.

This clone was seen more than once but under ten times. This chain links TRBV4-2 with TRBJ2-5; 8 positions agree with TRBD1. With V trimmed by 1 base and J by 5 bases, 9 bases remained unmatched. This CDR3 region has 16 residues. Germline CDR1 LGHNA, CDR2 YNFKEQ. In DNA form, the CDR3 reads TGTGCCAGCAGCCAAGGAAAGGCAGGGGGCCGTGAGACCCAGTACTTC. Amino acid sequence: CASSQGKAGGRETQYF.

J is TRBJ2-7 and V is TRBV4-3; 8 bases line up with TRBD1. Germline assignment: CDR1 LGHNA and CDR2 YSLEER. CDR3 length: 18 residues. Germline trimming cut 0 bases from V and 4 bases from J; bases unmatched to any gene: 14. In DNA, the CDR3 is TGCGCCAGCAGCCAAGATCTCGAGCGACAGGGGCTGACGTACGAGCAGTACTTC. Its translation: CASSQDLERQGLTYEQYF.